This T cell receptor (beta chain) was sequenced in a study of blood T cell repertoires in COVID-19 (dated by TCRdb to about 2020). A note on the overall study: Collaborator samples came from the United States, Italy and Spain and covered acute and convalescent phases of COVID-19. Nearly every sample came with metadata listing a de-identified subject ID, COVID-19 status, age in years and sex. Samples were obtained from the ongoing ImmuneRACE study (first 160 participants) and from 950 to 1,500 subjects provided by 6 global collaborators. The prospective study material was composed of cDNA or gDNA derived from T cells, B-cell-depleted T cells, or PBMCs. Subjects who had been exposed to COVID-19, were actively infected with it, or had recovered from it provided the deeply sampled blood TCRbeta repertoires that made up the dataset. A freely available public database, intended as a resource for researchers studying the immune response to SARS-CoV-2, is where the repertoires were released. Where available, HLA class I and class II types were taken from metadata supplied by the sample provider and were not determined by assay-based typing. Findings and caveats that apply to the study as a whole: The quantity of clinical and demographic metadata differed by source and by participant and was supplied without curation.

Regarding this clone: The target of this receptor is not known. No qualities accompany the bases; no much larger clone lies one base away. The same CDR3 is also encoded by other DNA sequences in this sample.

TCRbeta CDR3 regions were amplified from genomic DNA by means of the immunoSEQ Assay, a bias-controlled multiplex PCR. For the original study's pipeline: The number of nucleated cells in each sample was estimated by amplification of reference gene primers within the assay. Sequence reads were collapsed and filtered to measure the absolute abundance of every unique TCRbeta CDR3 rearrangement. For each sample, productive Simpson clonality was calculated as the square root of Simpson's diversity index over productive rearrangements. TCRdb stores this immuneACCESS table with in-frame sequences only. Part of the clones is absent; in the studies checked, under half of the shortfall reflects unresolved V genes, and no reason is known for the rest. The D gene and trimming were derived from the DNA, and the V and J assignments and clone size from that table. In all, the sample holds 290,000 or so clones, and 85% to 90% of those were seen once. In total, the top ten clones hold 1.3% of the sample.

The collaborating institutions used their own protocols to collect whole blood in K2EDTA tubes. Collaborator samples were shipped for TCRbeta analysis as frozen whole blood, isolated PBMCs, or DNA extracted from either sample type. The clonotype originates from a man in his 70s with acute or convalescent COVID-19. The sequenced sample was peripheral blood.

The CDR3 region has the sequence CASSQAPTDSYEQYF. DNA sequence: TGCGCCAGCAGCCAAGCCCCGACAGATTCCTACGAGCAGTACTTC. The chain is encoded by TRBV4-1 joined to TRBJ2-7; tentative D gene TRBD1, with 5 bases matching. The CDR3 holds 15 amino acids from the cysteine to the phenylalanine. Here the CDR3 DNA is all that survives: 45 bases in frame from base 1. CDR1 and CDR2 are read off the germline V gene as MGHRA and YSYEKL. Trimming at the junction amounts to 1 base on V and 1 base on J, and the germline ends lie 11 bases apart.